This entry lists 18 T cell receptor beta chains sequenced from one sample in a study of cytomegalovirus exposure and HLA in healthy donors. In the PCR, 60 Vbeta and 13 Jbeta primers were used. The repertoire was sequenced with immunoSEQ multiplex PCR; TCRdb's copy has only in-frame clones and lacks some. Of approximately 140,000 clones in the sample, 80% are singletons; the top ten hold 4%. Material for sequencing was PBMCs. The receptors shown here come from a woman between 35 and 50 years old in good health and CMV-seronegative.

The V call is TRBV19, the J call TRBJ2-1, with D tentatively TRBD1 (5 bases). Trimming took 4 bases from V and 10 from J, leaving 14 bases between them. From germline, CDR1 is LNHDA and CDR2 SQIVND (reference sequence). This CDR3 is 13 amino acids long. The DNA of the CDR3 is TGTGCCAGTAGTACCACCGCTGGGGCGGAGCAGTTCTTC. It is translated as CASSTTAGAEQFF.

This CDR3 reads CASSFTLDTDEAFF. The CDR3 DNA follows: TGCGCCAGCAGCTTTACCTTGGACACAGATGAAGCTTTCTTT. The gene calls are TRBV5-1 and TRBJ1-1; possible D gene TRBD1, 5 bases. Germline CDR1 is SGHRS and CDR2 is YFSETQ. CDR3 length: 14 residues. V lost 2 bases and J 7 bases, leaving 15 bases between the germline ends. Drawing the rest from reference TRBV5-1 and TRBJ1-1, the complete variable domain is KAGVTQTPRYLIKTRGQQVTLSCSPISGHRSVSWYQQTPGQGLQFLFEYFSETQRNKGNFPGRFSGRQFSNSRSEMNVSTLELGDSALYLCASSFTLDTDEAFFGQGTRLTVV.

This chain connects TRBV7-6 to TRBJ2-3; 7 bases map to TRBD2. With V trimmed by 5 bases and J by 6 bases, 8 bases remained unmatched. The CDR3 has 14 residues. Looked up from germline, CDR1 is SGHVS and CDR2 is FNYEAQ. The CDR3 nucleotides read TGTGCCAGCAGCCACTCCTGGGGGGGGGATACGCAGTATTTT. It encodes CASSHSWGGDTQYF. Full variable domain (outside the CDR3, taken from reference TRBV7-6 and TRBJ2-3): GAGVSQSPRYKVTKRGQDVALRCDPISGHVSLYWYRQALGQGPEFLTYFNYEAQQDKSGLPNDRFSAERPEGSISTLTIQRTEQRDSAMYRCASSHSWGGDTQYFGPGTRLTVL.

This chain uses TRBV27 with TRBJ1-2; the D gene is possibly TRBD1 (6 bases). CDR3 size: 14 residues. The germline V and J ends were trimmed by 1 base and 8 bases, with 14 bases remaining between them. Germline V gene sequence: CDR1 MNHEY, CDR2 SMNVEV (reference sequence). The CDR3 coding sequence is TGTGCCAGCAGTTTATGGGGAAGGGGGAGCGGCTACACCTTC. It is translated as CASSLWGRGSGYTF.

V usage is TRBV18 and J usage is TRBJ2-1; 11 bases fit TRBD2. J was trimmed by 2 bases and V by 3 bases; bases with no gene match: 3. Germline CDR1 is KGHSH and CDR2 is LQKENI. The CDR3 has 16 residues. The CDR3 protein is CASSPLLAGAYNEQFF. The CDR3 bases are TGTGCCAGCTCACCCCTACTAGCGGGGGCCTACAATGAGCAGTTCTTC.

Comments on this clone: The germline gene is not matched at one end of the junction; a read error may be the cause. The chain combines TRBV27 with TRBJ2-5, with D tentatively TRBD2 (5 bases). CDR1 and CDR2 (germline): MNHEY, SMNVEV (reference sequence). The length of the CDR3 is 14 residues. DNA for the CDR3: TGTGCCAGCAGTTCCACGGGGTACCAAGGGACCCAGTACTTC. Amino acid sequence: CASSSTGYQGTQYF.

This chain joins TRBV27 and TRBJ1-6; D call uncertain. Trimming pared 0 bases from V and 2 bases from J, leaving 11 bases between. The CDR3 runs to 17 residues. CDR1 is MNHEY and CDR2 is SMNVEV in the germline V gene (reference sequence). The CDR3 is CASSLSEGMTYNSPLHF. CDR3 DNA: TGTGCCAGCAGTTTATCGGAGGGTATGACCTATAATTCACCCCTCCACTTT.

The rearrangement links TRBV6-1 to TRBJ1-3; 7 bases match TRBD1. CDR1 is MNHNS, CDR2 SASEGT, per germline. The CDR3 is made up of 13 amino acids. The J segment lost 4 bases and the V segment lost 6 bases, leaving 3 bases of the junction unmatched. The CDR3 region has the DNA TGTGCCAGCAGGAGGGACAGAGGAAACACCATATATTTT. Protein sequence: CASRRDRGNTIYF.

The chain employs TRBV13 and TRBJ2-7, with D possibly matching TRBD1 (6 bases). Looked up from germline, CDR1 is PRHDT and CDR2 is FYEKMQ (reference sequence). CDR3 size: 14 residues. V was cut by 2 bases and J by 6 bases, with 14 bases left in between. CDR3 in amino acids: CASSLYRATGEQYF. The CDR3 DNA follows: TGTGCCAGCAGCTTATACAGGGCAACAGGCGAGCAGTACTTC. Full variable domain (missing parts from reference TRBV13 and TRBJ2-7): AAGVIQSPRHLIKEKRETATLKCYPIPRHDTVYWYQQGPGQDPQFLISFYEKMQSDKGSIPDRFSAQQFSDYHSELNMSSLELGDSALYFCASSLYRATGEQYFGPGTRLTVT.

This clone came up a few times. V and J are TRBV5-4 and TRBJ2-7; 8 bases agree with TRBD1. V dropped 0 bases and J dropped 3; count of bases not matched to a gene: 11. Germline CDR1 is SGHNT and CDR2 is YYREEE (reference sequence). This CDR3 is built from 17 residues. The CDR3 nucleotides read TGTGCCAGCAGCTTGGGACCTACAGGGGGACCAAACTACGAGCAGTACTTC. Translated: CASSLGPTGGPNYEQYF.

This chain uses TRBV4-1 with TRBJ2-7, with D perhaps TRBD1 (5 bases). CDR1 is MGHRA and CDR2 is YSYEKL in the germline V gene. This CDR3 comprises 16 residues. Trimming removed 4 bases from V and 2 bases from J, with 18 bases in between. The DNA of the CDR3 is TGCGCCAGCAGCCCTCCCGGTGACAGCCTGGCCTACGAGCAGTACTTC. It yields the protein CASSPPGDSLAYEQYF.

This clone was picked up a small number of times. The chain couples TRBV15 to TRBJ1-1, with unresolved D. The CDR3 contains 15 residues. V was cut by 6 bases and J by 3 bases, with 17 bases left in between. Germline values: CDR1 LNHNV, CDR2 YYDKDF (reference sequence). Here the CDR3 reads CATRPVRGMYTEAFF. The CDR3 bases are TGTGCCACCAGACCCGTCCGGGGTATGTACACTGAAGCTTTCTTT.

The genes are TRBV4-2 and TRBJ2-1, with D hard to call. In germline, CDR1 is LGHNA, CDR2 YNFKEQ. Trimming left V 0 bases short and J 8 bases short, with 17 bases between. This CDR3 is built from 16 residues. The CDR3 sequence: CASSQDETPPTDEQFF. CDR3 coding DNA: TGTGCCAGCAGCCAAGATGAAACTCCCCCTACGGATGAGCAGTTCTTC.

This chain joins TRBV29-1 and TRBJ2-1; D gene uncertain. The germline V gene encodes CDR1 SQVTM and CDR2 ANQGSEA. V was cut by 7 bases and J by 2 bases, with 12 bases left in between. This CDR3 region has 13 residues. The CDR3 is CSGKVATYNEQFF. CDR3 nucleotides: TGCAGCGGGAAGGTAGCAACCTACAATGAGCAGTTCTTC.

The chain joins TRBV6-6 to TRBJ2-1; weak D call: TRBD1 (6 bases). With 4 bases removed from V and 7 bases from J, the gap between germline ends came to 14 bases. This CDR3 is built from 14 residues. The germline V gene has CDR1 MNHNY and CDR2 SVGAGI (reference sequence). CDR3 sequence reads: CASSSQPDSNEQFF. The CDR3, as DNA: TGTGCCAGCAGTTCCCAACCGGACAGTAATGAGCAGTTCTTC.

The chain joins TRBV4-3 to TRBJ2-5; D may be TRBD1 (8 bases). V was clipped by 3 bases and J by 4 bases, with 15 bases between them. Germline CDR1 is LGHNA and CDR2 is YSLEER. This CDR3 contains 15 residues. This CDR3 reads CASSQATGGAETQYF. The CDR3 nucleotides are TGCGCCAGCAGCCAGGCAACAGGGGGGGCAGAGACCCAGTACTTC.

The chain couples TRBV27 to TRBJ1-2; weak D call: TRBD1 (6 bases). Germline assignment: CDR1 MNHEY and CDR2 SMNVEV (reference sequence). The CDR3 length is 14 residues. Trimming took off 6 bases at V and 3 bases at J, with 14 bases between the two ends. CDR3 coding DNA: TGTGCCAGCAGCAACAGGGCGGGTTACTATGGCTACACCTTC. As protein: CASSNRAGYYGYTF.

The rearrangement joins TRBV4-3 to TRBJ2-5; TRBD2 aligns across 11 bases. The J call may not be correct, given that the DNA end is closer to TRBJ2-7. The CDR3 contains 17 residues. Germline V gives CDR1 LGHNA, CDR2 YSLEER. The CDR3 region has the DNA TGCGCCAGCAGCCTATACGTCACTAGCGGGAGCGTCCACGAGCAGTACTTC. Its protein is CASSLYVTSGSVHEQYF.